This TCR beta chain was sequenced for a study of blood T cell repertoires in COVID-19. Study information: T cells, B-cell-depleted T cells, or PBMCs supplied cDNA or gDNA.

In the original workflow: Amplification from reference gene primers served as the basis for estimated nucleated cell counts. Using immunoSEQ multiplex PCR, the repertoire was profiled, and TCRdb retains in-frame clones only, with some absent. The DNA gave D and trimming, while V, J and clone size come from that table. The table shows over 200,000 clones, with about 86% occurring only once. The CDR3 is 15 residues long. CDR1 and CDR2 (germline): MNHNS, SASEGT. V was clipped by 0 bases and J by 4 bases, with 12 bases between them. This receptor was obtained from an elderly man with acute or convalescent COVID-19. This chain joins TRBV6-1 and TRBJ1-1, with D unresolved. Material for sequencing was peripheral blood. The DNA of the CDR3 is TGTGCCAGCAGTGAAGCACCGGTTCCCGGCACTGAAGCTTTCTTT. It yields the protein CASSEAPVPGTEAFF.